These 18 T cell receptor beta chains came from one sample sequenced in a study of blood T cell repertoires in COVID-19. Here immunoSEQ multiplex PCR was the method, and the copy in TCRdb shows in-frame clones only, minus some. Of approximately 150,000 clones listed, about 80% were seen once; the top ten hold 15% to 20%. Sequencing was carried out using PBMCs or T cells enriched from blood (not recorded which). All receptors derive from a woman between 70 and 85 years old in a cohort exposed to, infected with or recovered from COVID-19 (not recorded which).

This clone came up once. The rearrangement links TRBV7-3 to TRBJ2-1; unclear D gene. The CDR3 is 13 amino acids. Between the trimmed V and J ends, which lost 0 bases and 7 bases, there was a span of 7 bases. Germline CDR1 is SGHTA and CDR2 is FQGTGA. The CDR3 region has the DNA TGTGCCAGCAGCTTAACGTTTAGTAATGAGCAGTTCTTC. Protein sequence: CASSLTFSNEQFF.

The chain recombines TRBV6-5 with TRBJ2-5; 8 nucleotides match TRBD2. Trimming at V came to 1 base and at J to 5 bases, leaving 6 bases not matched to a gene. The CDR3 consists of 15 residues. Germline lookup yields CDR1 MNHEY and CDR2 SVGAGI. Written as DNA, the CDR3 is TGTGCCAGCAGTTACTTCAGCGGGAGAGGCGAGACCCAGTACTTC. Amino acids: CASSYFSGRGETQYF.

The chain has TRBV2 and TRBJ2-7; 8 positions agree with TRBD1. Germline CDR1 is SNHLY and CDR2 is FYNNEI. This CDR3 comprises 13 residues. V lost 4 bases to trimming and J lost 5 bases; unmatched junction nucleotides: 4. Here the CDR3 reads CASSGQGFDEQYF. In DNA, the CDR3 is TGTGCCAGCAGTGGACAGGGGTTCGACGAGCAGTACTTC. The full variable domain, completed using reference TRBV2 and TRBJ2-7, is EPEVTQTPSHQVTQMGQEVILRCVPISNHLYFYWYRQILGQKVEFLVSFYNNEISEKSEIFDDQFSVERPDGSNFTLKIRSTKLEDSAMYFCASSGQGFDEQYFGPGTRLTVT.

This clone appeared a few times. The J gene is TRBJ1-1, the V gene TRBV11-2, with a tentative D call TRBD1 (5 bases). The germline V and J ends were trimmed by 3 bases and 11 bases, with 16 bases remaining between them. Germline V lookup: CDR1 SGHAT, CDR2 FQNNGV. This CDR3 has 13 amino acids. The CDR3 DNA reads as TGTGCCAGCAGCTTTCCCGGGGGATTAGAGGCTTTCTTT. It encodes CASSFPGGLEAFF.

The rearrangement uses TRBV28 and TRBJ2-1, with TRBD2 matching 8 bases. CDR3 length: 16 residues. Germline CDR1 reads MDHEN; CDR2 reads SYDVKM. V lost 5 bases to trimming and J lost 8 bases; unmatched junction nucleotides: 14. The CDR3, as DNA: TGTGCCAGCAGTCTCCCCCCGGGACTAGAGTTCCATGAGCAGTTCTTC. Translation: CASSLPPGLEFHEQFF.

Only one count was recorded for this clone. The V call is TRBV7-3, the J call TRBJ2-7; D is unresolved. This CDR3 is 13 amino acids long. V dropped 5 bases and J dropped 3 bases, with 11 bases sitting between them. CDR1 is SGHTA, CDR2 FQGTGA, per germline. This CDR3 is CASSQSYGYEQYF. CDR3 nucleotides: TGTGCCAGCAGCCAAAGTTACGGCTACGAGCAGTACTTC.

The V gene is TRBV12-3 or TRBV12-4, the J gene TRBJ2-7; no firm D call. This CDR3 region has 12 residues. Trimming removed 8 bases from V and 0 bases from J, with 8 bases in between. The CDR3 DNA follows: TGTGCCAGCGCGGCTAGCTCCTACGAGCAGTACTTC. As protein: CASAASSYEQYF.

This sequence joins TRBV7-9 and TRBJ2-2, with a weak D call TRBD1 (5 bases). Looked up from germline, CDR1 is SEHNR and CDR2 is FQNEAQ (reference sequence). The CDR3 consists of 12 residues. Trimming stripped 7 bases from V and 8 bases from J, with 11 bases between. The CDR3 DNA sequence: TGTGCCAGCACCCTAAAGGGGGGGGAGCTGTTTTTT. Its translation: CASTLKGGELFF. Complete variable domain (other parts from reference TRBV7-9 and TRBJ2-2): DTGVSQNPRHKITKRGQNVTFRCDPISEHNRLYWYRQTLGQGPEFLTYFQNEAQLEKSRLLSDRFSAERPKGSFSTLEIQRTEQGDSAMYLCASTLKGGELFFGEGSRLTVL.

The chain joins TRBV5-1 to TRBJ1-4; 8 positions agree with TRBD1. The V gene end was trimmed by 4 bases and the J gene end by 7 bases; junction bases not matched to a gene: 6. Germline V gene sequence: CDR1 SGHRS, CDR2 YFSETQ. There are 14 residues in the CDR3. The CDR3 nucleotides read TGCGCCAGCAGCGGACAGGGAGGCGGTGAAAAACTGTTTTTT. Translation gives CASSGQGGGEKLFF.

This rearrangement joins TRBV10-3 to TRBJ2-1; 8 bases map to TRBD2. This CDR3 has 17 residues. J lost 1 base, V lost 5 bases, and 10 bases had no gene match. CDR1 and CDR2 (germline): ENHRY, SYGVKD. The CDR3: CAISSSVAGGSYNEQFF. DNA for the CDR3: TGTGCCATCAGTAGCAGCGTGGCGGGAGGTTCCTACAATGAGCAGTTCTTC.

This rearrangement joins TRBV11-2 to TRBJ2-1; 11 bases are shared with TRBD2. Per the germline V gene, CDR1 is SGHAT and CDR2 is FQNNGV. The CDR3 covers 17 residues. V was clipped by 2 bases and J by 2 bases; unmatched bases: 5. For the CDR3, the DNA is TGTGCCAGCAGCTTAATCCTAGCGGGAGGCCCCTACAATGAGCAGTTCTTC. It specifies CASSLILAGGPYNEQFF.

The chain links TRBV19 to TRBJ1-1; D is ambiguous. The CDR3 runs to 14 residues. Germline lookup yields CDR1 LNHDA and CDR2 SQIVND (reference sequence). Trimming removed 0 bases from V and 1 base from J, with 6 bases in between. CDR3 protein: CASSIDRGNTEAFF. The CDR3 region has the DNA TGTGCCAGTAGTATAGATCGGGGGAACACTGAAGCTTTCTTT.

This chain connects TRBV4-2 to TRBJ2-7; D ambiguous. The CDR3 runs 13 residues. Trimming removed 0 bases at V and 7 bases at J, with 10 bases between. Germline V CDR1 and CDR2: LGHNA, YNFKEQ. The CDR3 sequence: CASSQDRSREQYF. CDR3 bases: TGTGCCAGCAGCCAAGACAGGTCTCGGGAGCAGTACTTC.

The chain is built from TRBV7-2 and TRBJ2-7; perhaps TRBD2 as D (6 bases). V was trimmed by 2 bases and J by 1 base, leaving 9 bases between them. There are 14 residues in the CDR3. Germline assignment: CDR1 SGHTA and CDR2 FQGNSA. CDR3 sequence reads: CASSLWAGSYEQYF. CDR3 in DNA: TGTGCCAGCAGCTTATGGGCGGGGTCCTACGAGCAGTACTTC.

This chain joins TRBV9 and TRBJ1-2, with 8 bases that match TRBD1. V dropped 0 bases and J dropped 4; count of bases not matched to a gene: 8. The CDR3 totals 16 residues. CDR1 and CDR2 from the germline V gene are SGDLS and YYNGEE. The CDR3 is CASSVGQGPKLYGYTF. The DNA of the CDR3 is TGTGCCAGCAGCGTAGGACAGGGGCCTAAACTCTATGGCTACACCTTC.

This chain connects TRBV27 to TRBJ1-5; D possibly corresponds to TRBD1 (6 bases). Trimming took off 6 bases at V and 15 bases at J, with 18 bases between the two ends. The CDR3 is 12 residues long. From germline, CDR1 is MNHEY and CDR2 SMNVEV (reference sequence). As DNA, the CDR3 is TGTGCCAGCAGCGAAGGGGGGGGCTTTACGCATTTT. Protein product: CASSEGGGFTHF.

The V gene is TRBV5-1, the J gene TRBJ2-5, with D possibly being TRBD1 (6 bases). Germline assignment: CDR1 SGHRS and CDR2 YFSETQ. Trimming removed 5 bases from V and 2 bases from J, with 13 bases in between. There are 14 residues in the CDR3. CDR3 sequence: CASSSGQLQETQYF. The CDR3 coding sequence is TGCGCCAGCAGTTCCGGACAGCTGCAAGAGACCCAGTACTTC.

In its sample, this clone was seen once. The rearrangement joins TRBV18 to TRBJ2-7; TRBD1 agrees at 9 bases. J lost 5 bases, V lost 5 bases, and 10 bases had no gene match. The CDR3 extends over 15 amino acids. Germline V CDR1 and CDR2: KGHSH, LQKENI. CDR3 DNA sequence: TGTGCCAGCTCAGCCACGGGACAGGGTGGCGACGAGCAGTACTTC. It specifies CASSATGQGGDEQYF.